What follows are 17 T cell receptor beta chains derived from one specimen sequenced in a study of control samples from healthy donors and cancer patients. The assay was immunoSEQ multiplex PCR, and TCRdb's table has in-frame clones only and misses some. The sample yields 65,000 to 85,000 clones, 89% seen once. The source material was PBMCs. Every receptor here comes from a woman in her 50s with colorectal cancer.

The sample holds one count of this clone. V and J are TRBV5-6 and TRBJ1-6; 8 nucleotides line up with TRBD1. Trimming removed 5 bases from V and 5 bases from J; junction bases left unmatched: 6. Germline V gene lookup returns CDR1 SGHDT and CDR2 YYEEEE. This CDR3 region has 15 residues. The CDR3 region has the DNA TGTGCCAGCAGGGGGACAGGCGATCATAATTCACCCCTCCACTTT. This encodes CASRGTGDHNSPLHF.

The CDR3 region is CASSPQNTGELFF. The CDR3 coding sequence is TGTGCCAGCAGTCCACAGAACACCGGGGAGCTGTTTTTT. The V call is TRBV12-3 or TRBV12-4, the J call TRBJ2-2, with unresolved D. Trimming took 5 bases from V and 1 from J, leaving 5 bases between them. The CDR3 spans 13 residues.

This sequence joins TRBV4-1 and TRBJ1-1; 10 nucleotides align to TRBD1. Germline-derived CDR1 and CDR2 are MGHRA and YSYEKL. The CDR3 is 15 residues long. The V segment lost 3 bases and the J segment 5 bases; nucleotides outside the gene matches: 6. The CDR3 bases are TGCGCCAGCAGCCACCCGGGACAGGGGTTGACTGAAGCTTTCTTT. It translates to CASSHPGQGLTEAFF.

This chain links TRBV5-4 with TRBJ2-2; possibly TRBD1 or TRBD2 for D (5 bases each). V lost 0 bases to trimming and J lost 5 bases, with 17 bases between them. Per the germline V gene, CDR1 is SGHNT and CDR2 is YYREEE (reference sequence). CDR3 length: 17 residues. The CDR3 here is CASSLGPGQVLTGELFF. The CDR3 DNA sequence: TGTGCCAGCAGCTTGGGACCGGGGCAGGTTCTTACCGGGGAGCTGTTTTTT.

The CDR3 is CASSYSWTGIVYGYTF. CDR3 coding DNA: TGTGCCAGCAGCTACTCGTGGACAGGGATTGTCTATGGCTACACCTTC. The rearrangement links TRBV7-2 to TRBJ1-2; 8 nucleotides line up with TRBD1. The CDR3 covers 16 residues. Per germline, CDR1 SGHTA and CDR2 FQGNSA. V shed 4 bases, J shed 4 bases, and the junction held 11 bases outside the gene matches. The complete variable domain, with remaining parts taken from reference TRBV7-2 and TRBJ1-2, reads GAGVSQSPSNKVTEKGKDVELRCDPISGHTALYWYRQSLGQGLEFLIYFQGNSAPDKSGLPSDRFSAERTGGSVSTLTIQRTQQEDSAVYLCASSYSWTGIVYGYTFGSGTRLTVV.

The J gene is TRBJ1-1, the V gene TRBV19; D call uncertain. The CDR3 sequence is 11 residues long. CDR1 and CDR2 from the germline V gene are LNHDA and SQIVND (reference sequence). Deletions cut 3 bases from V and 5 bases from J, with 4 bases between. The CDR3 protein is CASSIYTEAFF. CDR3 nucleotides: TGTGCCAGTAGTATCTATACTGAAGCTTTCTTT.

The chain combines TRBV7-2 with TRBJ2-4, with 10 bases identical to TRBD2. With 7 bases clipped from V and 5 bases from J, the junction kept 14 bases outside the gene matches. Germline V CDR1 and CDR2: SGHTA, FQGNSA. The CDR3 sequence is 17 residues long. The CDR3 spells CASTLSGASGGENIQYF. The CDR3 region has the DNA TGTGCCAGCACCCTTAGTGGGGCTAGCGGGGGAGAAAACATTCAGTACTTC. Filled out from reference TRBV7-2 and TRBJ2-4, the complete variable domain reads GAGVSQSPSNKVTEKGKDVELRCDPISGHTALYWYRQSLGQGLEFLIYFQGNSAPDKSGLPSDRFSAERTGGSVSTLTIQRTQQEDSAVYLCASTLSGASGGENIQYFGAGTRLSVL.

This sequence joins TRBV3-1 (or the pseudogene TRBV3-2) and TRBJ1-2, with 7 bases that match TRBD1. Germline V gene sequence: CDR1 LGHDT, CDR2 YNNKEL (reference sequence). There are 14 residues in the CDR3. V dropped 2 bases and J dropped 8; count of bases not matched to a gene: 8. CDR3 nucleotides: TGTGCCAGCAGCCAAACAGGGGCCTCTAAGGGCTACACCTTC. It translates to CASSQTGASKGYTF.

The chain uses TRBV5-1 and TRBJ2-2; no reliable D call. Trimming pared 4 bases from V and 5 bases from J, leaving 12 bases between. Germline CDR1 is SGHRS and CDR2 is YFSETQ. This CDR3 contains 14 residues. The CDR3 sequence is CASSPLGETGELFF. The CDR3 nucleotides read TGCGCCAGCAGCCCCCTAGGAGAAACCGGGGAGCTGTTTTTT.

The chain links TRBV20-1 to TRBJ1-1; D gene unclear. Per the germline V gene, CDR1 is DFQATT and CDR2 is SNEGSKA (reference sequence). The CDR3 runs 15 residues. The V gene lost 3 bases and the J gene lost 0 bases, with 14 bases spanning the gap. As DNA, the CDR3 is TGCAGTGCTAGTTCTGGAAGTATTATGAACACTGAAGCTTTCTTT. Amino acids: CSASSGSIMNTEAFF.

This clone has only one observation. This sequence joins TRBV27 and TRBJ2-7; D unresolved. The CDR3 loop spans 16 amino acids. V lost 4 bases and J 2 bases, leaving 18 bases between the germline ends. Germline CDR1 is MNHEY and CDR2 is SMNVEV (reference sequence). CDR3 amino acids: CASSSSNLPLTYEQYV. Written as DNA, the CDR3 is TGTGCCAGCAGTTCATCCAACCTCCCTTTGACCTACGAGCAGTACGTC.

The V call is TRBV2, the J call TRBJ2-7, with 8 bases fitting TRBD2. The CDR3 spans 13 residues. After removal of 2 bases from V and 6 bases from J, the junction contained 3 bases not matched to a gene. Germline-derived CDR1 and CDR2 are SNHLY and FYNNEI. The CDR3 here is CASSERRGAEQYV. In nucleotides, the CDR3 is TGTGCCAGCAGTGAAAGGCGGGGGGCCGAGCAGTACGTC.

The rearrangement uses TRBV6-2 or TRBV6-3 and TRBJ2-3, with D possibly matching TRBD2 (5 bases). CDR1 and CDR2 (germline): MNHEY, SVGEGT. The V and J ends lost 4 bases and 2 bases respectively, with 7 bases between them. The CDR3 is 13 amino acids. The CDR3: CASSLLVTDTQYF. The CDR3 region has the DNA TGTGCCAGCAGTTTACTAGTCACAGATACGCAGTATTTT.

The chain employs TRBV2 and TRBJ2-5; 7 bases line up with TRBD1. This CDR3 has 14 amino acids. Unmatched junction bases numbered 10, after V lost 5 bases and J lost 7 bases. Germline V gene lookup returns CDR1 SNHLY and CDR2 FYNNEI. The CDR3 reads CASSPGQRYGTQYF. The CDR3 DNA sequence: TGTGCCAGCAGTCCGGGACAGAGGTACGGGACCCAGTACTTC. The entire variable domain, with the rest obtained from reference TRBV2 and TRBJ2-5, is as follows: EPEVTQTPSHQVTQMGQEVILRCVPISNHLYFYWYRQILGQKVEFLVSFYNNEISEKSEIFDDQFSVERPDGSNFTLKIRSTKLEDSAMYFCASSPGQRYGTQYFGPGTRLLVL.

This sequence joins TRBV18 and TRBJ2-5; 10 nucleotides line up with TRBD2. J gave up 6 bases and V 5 bases, and 12 bases lay outside the gene matches. Germline CDR1 reads KGHSH; CDR2 reads LQKENI. The CDR3 extends over 16 amino acids. The DNA for the CDR3 is TGTGCCAGCTCATCAACAAGCGGGGGGGCGCCCCAGACCCAGTACTTC. As protein: CASSSTSGGAPQTQYF.

CDR3 region: CATQTQGAGEQYV. Written as DNA, the CDR3 is TGTGCCACCCAGACTCAGGGGGCTGGCGAGCAGTACGTC. J is TRBJ2-7 and V is TRBV10-3, with 8 bases identical to TRBD1. CDR1 is ENHRY and CDR2 is SYGVKD in the germline V gene. The CDR3 contains 13 residues. The V and J ends lost 10 bases and 6 bases, in that order; junction bases with no gene match: 11.

The CDR3 reads CASGYRGENSPLHF. The DNA of the CDR3 is TGTGCCAGCGGGTACAGGGGGGAAAATTCACCCCTCCACTTT. This chain uses TRBV27 with TRBJ1-6; 8 bases match TRBD1. Germline lookup yields CDR1 MNHEY and CDR2 SMNVEV (reference sequence). Trimming cost V 8 bases and J 7 bases; bases outside gene matches: 7. The CDR3 is 14 amino acids.